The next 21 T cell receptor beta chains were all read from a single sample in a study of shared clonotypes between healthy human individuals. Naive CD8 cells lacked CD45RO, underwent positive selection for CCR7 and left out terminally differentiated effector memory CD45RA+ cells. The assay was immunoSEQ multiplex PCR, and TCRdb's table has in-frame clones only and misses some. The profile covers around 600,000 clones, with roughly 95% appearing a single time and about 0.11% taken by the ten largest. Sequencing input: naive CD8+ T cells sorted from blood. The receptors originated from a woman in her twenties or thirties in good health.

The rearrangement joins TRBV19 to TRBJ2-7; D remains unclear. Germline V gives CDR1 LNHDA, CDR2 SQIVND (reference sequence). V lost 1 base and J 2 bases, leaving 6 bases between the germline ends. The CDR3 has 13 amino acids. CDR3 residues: CASSIGDTYEQYF. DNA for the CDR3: TGTGCCAGTAGTATAGGCGACACCTACGAGCAGTACTTC. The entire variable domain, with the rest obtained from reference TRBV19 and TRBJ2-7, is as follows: DGGITQSPKYLFRKEGQNVTLSCEQNLNHDAMYWYRQDPGQGLRLIYYSQIVNDFQKGDIAEGYSVSREKKESFPLTVTSAQKNPTAFYLCASSIGDTYEQYFGPGTRLTVT.

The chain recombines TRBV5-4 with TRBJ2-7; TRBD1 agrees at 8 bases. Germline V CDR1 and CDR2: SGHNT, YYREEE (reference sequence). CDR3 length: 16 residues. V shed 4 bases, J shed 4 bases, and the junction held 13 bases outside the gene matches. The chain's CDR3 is CASSPDRNRGYYEQYF. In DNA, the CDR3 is TGTGCCAGCAGCCCGGACCGGAACAGGGGGTATTACGAGCAGTACTTC.

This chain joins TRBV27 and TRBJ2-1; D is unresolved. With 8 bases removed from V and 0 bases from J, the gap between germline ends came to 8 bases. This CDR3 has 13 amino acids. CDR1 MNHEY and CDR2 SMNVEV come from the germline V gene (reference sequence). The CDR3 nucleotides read TGTGCCAGCGCGCTCAGCTCCTACAATGAGCAGTTCTTC. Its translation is CASALSSYNEQFF.

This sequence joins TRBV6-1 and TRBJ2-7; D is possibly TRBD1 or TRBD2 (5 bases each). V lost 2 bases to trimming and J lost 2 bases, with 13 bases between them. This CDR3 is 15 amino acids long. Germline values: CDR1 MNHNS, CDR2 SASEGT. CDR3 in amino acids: CASSEPLTGPYEQYF. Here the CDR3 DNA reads TGTGCCAGCAGTGAACCTCTAACGGGGCCCTACGAGCAGTACTTC.

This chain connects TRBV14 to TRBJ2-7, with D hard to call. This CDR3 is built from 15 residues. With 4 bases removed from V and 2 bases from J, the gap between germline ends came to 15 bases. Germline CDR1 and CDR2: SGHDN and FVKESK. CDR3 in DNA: TGTGCCAGCAGCCCAATGGTCAATCTCCCCTACGAGCAGTACTTC. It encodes CASSPMVNLPYEQYF.

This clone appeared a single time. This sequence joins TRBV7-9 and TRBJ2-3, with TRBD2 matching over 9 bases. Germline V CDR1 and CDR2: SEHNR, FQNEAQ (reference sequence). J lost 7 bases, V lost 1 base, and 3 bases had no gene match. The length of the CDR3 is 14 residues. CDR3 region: CASSLGLAGNTQYF. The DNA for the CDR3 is TGTGCCAGCAGCTTAGGTCTAGCGGGAAATACGCAGTATTTT.

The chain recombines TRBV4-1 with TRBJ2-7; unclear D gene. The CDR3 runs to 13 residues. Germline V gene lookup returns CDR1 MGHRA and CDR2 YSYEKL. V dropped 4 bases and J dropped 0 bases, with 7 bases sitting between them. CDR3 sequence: CASSLDHSYEQYF. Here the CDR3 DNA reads TGCGCCAGCAGCCTAGACCACTCCTACGAGCAGTACTTC.

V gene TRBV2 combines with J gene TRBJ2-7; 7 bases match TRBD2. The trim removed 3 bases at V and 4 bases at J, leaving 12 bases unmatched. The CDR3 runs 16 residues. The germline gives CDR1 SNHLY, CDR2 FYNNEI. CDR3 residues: CASSDGPGGMDYEQYF. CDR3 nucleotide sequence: TGTGCCAGCAGTGACGGGCCGGGAGGTATGGATTACGAGCAGTACTTC.

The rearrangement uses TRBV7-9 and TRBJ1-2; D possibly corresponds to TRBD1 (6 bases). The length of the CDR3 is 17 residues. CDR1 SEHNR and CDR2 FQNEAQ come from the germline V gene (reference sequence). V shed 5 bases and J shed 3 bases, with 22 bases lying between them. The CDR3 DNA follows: TGTGCCAGCAGCCCCCGACAGGTCCCACACTCCGACTATGGCTACACCTTC. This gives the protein CASSPRQVPHSDYGYTF.

The CDR3 loop reads CASSLRQGRYEQYF. The CDR3 bases are TGTGCCAGCAGCTTGAGACAGGGAAGGTACGAGCAGTACTTC. The genes are TRBV5-6 and TRBJ2-7; 7 bases fit TRBD1. CDR3 length: 14 amino acids. The germline V gene has CDR1 SGHDT and CDR2 YYEEEE. Unmatched junction bases numbered 5, after V lost 1 base and J lost 4 bases.

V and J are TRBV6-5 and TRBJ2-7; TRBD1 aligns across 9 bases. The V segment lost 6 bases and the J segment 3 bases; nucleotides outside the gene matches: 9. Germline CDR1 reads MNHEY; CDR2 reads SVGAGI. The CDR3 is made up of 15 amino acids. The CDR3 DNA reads TGTGCCAGCAGCCGACCCGGGACAGGGTACTACGAGCAGTACTTC. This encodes CASSRPGTGYYEQYF.

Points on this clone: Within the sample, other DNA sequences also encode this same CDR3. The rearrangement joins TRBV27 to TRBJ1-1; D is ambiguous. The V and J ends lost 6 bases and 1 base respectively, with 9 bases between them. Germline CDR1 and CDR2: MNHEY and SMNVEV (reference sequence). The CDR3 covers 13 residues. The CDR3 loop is CASSLTENTEAFF. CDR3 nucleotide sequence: TGTGCCAGCAGCCTAACAGAGAACACTGAAGCTTTCTTT.

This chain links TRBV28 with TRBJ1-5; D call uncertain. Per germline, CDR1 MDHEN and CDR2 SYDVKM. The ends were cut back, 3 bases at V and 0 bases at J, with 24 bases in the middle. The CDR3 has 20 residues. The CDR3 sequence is CASSFDGWAPNRYSNQPQHF. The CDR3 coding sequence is TGTGCCAGCAGTTTCGACGGGTGGGCACCCAATCGATATAGCAATCAGCCCCAGCATTTT. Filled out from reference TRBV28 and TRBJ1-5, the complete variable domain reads DVKVTQSSRYLVKRTGEKVFLECVQDMDHENMFWYRQDPGLGLRLIYFSYDVKMKEKGDIPEGYSVSREKKERFSLILESASTNQTSMYLCASSFDGWAPNRYSNQPQHFGDGTRLSIL.

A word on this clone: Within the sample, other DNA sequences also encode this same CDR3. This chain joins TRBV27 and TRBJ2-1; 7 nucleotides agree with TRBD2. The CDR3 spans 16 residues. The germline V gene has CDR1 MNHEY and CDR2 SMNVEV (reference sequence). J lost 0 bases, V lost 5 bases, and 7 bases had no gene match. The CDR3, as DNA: TGTGCCAGCAGTCCAGTAGCGGGCACCTCCTACAATGAGCAGTTCTTC. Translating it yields CASSPVAGTSYNEQFF.

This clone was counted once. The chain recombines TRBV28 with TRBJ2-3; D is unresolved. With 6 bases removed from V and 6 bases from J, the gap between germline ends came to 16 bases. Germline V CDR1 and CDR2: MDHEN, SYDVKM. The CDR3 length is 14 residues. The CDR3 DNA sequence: TGTGCCAGCAGCACACAAAGTATGTCGGATACGCAGTATTTT. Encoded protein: CASSTQSMSDTQYF.

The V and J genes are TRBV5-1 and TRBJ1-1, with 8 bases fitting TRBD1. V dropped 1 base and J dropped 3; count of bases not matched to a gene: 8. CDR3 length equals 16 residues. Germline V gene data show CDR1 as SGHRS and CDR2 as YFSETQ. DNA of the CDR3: TGCGCCAGCAGCTTGAATGCAGGGGGCTTGTACACTGAAGCTTTCTTT. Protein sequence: CASSLNAGGLYTEAFF.

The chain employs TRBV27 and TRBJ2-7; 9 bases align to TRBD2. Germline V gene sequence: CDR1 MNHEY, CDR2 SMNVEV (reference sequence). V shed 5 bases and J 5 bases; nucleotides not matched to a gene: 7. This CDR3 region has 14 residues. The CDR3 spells CASSGSGSVHEQYF. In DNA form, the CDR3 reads TGTGCCAGCAGTGGTAGCGGGAGCGTCCACGAGCAGTACTTC.

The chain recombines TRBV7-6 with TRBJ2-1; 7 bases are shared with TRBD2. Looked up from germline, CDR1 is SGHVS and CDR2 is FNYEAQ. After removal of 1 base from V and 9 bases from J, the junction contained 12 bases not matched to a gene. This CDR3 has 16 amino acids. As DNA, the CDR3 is TGTGCCAGCAGCTTAGTACCTATAGGACTAGTGAGTGAGCAGTTCTTC. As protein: CASSLVPIGLVSEQFF.

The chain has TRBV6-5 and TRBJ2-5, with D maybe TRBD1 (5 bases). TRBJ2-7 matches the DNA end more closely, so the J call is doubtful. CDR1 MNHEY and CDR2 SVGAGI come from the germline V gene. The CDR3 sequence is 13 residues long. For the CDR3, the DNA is TGTGCCAGCCAGGGCCGCAGCTCCTACGAGCAGTACTTC. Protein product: CASQGRSSYEQYF.

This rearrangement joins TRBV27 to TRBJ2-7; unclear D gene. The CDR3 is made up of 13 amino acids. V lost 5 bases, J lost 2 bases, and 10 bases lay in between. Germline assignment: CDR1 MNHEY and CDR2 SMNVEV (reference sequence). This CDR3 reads CASSHGEPYEQYF. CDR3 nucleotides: TGTGCCAGCAGTCACGGCGAGCCCTACGAGCAGTACTTC.

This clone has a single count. The CDR3 spells CAIRPTPGQGDDTQYF. In nucleotides, the CDR3 is TGTGCCATCAGACCGACACCGGGACAGGGGGACGATACGCAGTATTTT. The gene calls are TRBV10-3 and TRBJ2-3; 11 bases align to TRBD1. The length of the CDR3 is 16 residues. Germline loops: CDR1 ENHRY, CDR2 SYGVKD. V trimming: 6 bases; J trimming: 6 bases; junction bases outside the gene matches: 11.